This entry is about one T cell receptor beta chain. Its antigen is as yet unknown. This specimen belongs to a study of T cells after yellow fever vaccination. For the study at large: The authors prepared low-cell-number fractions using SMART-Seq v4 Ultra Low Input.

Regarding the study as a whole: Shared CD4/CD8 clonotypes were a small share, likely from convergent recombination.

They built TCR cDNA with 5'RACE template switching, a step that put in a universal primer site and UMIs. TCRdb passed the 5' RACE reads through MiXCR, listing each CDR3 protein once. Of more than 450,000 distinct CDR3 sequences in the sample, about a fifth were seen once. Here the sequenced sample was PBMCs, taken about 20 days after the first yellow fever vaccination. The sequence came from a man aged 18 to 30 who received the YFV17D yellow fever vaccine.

CDR3 sequence reads: CASSPGLIGEQYV. As DNA, the CDR3 is TGTGCCAGCAGCCCTGGGCTCATCGGCGAGCAGTACGTC. The genes are TRBV5-8 and TRBJ2-7; D ambiguous. Germline V gene sequence: CDR1 SGHTS, CDR2 YDEGEE. This CDR3 spans 13 amino acids. The V gene lost 4 bases and the J gene lost 6 bases, with 14 bases spanning the gap.